This T cell receptor beta chain was documented in a study of graft-versus-host responses after intestinal transplantation. Study-level information: The whole recipient group had anti-thymocyte globulin induction followed by tacrolimus and steroids for two to three years.

Details on this clone: The antigen is not known.

The V gene's germline CDR1 is SGHVS and CDR2 FQNEAQ. V was cut by 2 bases and J by 2 bases, with 7 bases left in between. The CDR3 length is 14 residues. TCRdb keeps only in-frame clones here, not all; method: immunoSEQ multiplex PCR. The repertoire has about 90,000 clones, over 90% of them found once; the top ten carry about 0.2%. The chain has TRBV7-8 and TRBJ1-3; D may be TRBD1 (6 bases). This TCR came from a human donor who was the organ donor for an intestinal transplant. The sequencing used unstimulated CD4+ T cells sorted from spleen or lymph node cells, collected before transplant. The CDR3 loop reads CASSLYRAGNTIYF. DNA of the CDR3: TGTGCCAGCAGCTTATACAGGGCTGGAAACACCATATATTTT.